This T cell receptor beta chain was obtained from a study of cytomegalovirus exposure and HLA in healthy donors. Use of 60 Vbeta and 13 Jbeta primers characterized the PCR. TCRdb keeps only in-frame clones here, not all; method: immunoSEQ multiplex PCR. Among some 100,000 clones, about two thirds were seen once, and the ten largest hold 5% to 6.5%. The clonotype originates from a woman in her thirties in good health and CMV-seropositive. The source material was PBMCs.

The CDR3 coding sequence is TGTGCCAGCAGGGCCGGGACATCCACAGATACGCAGTATTTT. Amino acid sequence: CASRAGTSTDTQYF. V is TRBV5-4 and J is TRBJ2-3, with D tentatively TRBD1 (6 bases). V was trimmed by 5 bases and J by 2 bases, leaving 12 bases between them. Germline lookup yields CDR1 SGHNT and CDR2 YYREEE (reference sequence). This CDR3 has 14 amino acids.